This T cell receptor (beta chain) was obtained from a study of cytomegalovirus exposure and HLA in healthy donors. This CDR3 comprises 16 residues. The V and J ends lost 5 bases and 5 bases, in that order; junction bases with no gene match: 3. Germline V CDR1 and CDR2: SGHNT, YENEEA. Method: immunoSEQ multiplex PCR; TCRdb's copy keeps in-frame clones and lacks some. The data show 100,000 to 150,000 clones, roughly 89% seen once. This TCR derives from a woman under 30 in good health and CMV-seronegative. The sample consisted of PBMCs. The chain couples TRBV11-3 to TRBJ2-2; TRBD2 aligns across 15 bases. CDR3 bases: TGTGCCAGCAGCCCCGGGACTAGCGGGGGGACCGGGGAGCTGTTTTTT. Protein product: CASSPGTSGGTGELFF.